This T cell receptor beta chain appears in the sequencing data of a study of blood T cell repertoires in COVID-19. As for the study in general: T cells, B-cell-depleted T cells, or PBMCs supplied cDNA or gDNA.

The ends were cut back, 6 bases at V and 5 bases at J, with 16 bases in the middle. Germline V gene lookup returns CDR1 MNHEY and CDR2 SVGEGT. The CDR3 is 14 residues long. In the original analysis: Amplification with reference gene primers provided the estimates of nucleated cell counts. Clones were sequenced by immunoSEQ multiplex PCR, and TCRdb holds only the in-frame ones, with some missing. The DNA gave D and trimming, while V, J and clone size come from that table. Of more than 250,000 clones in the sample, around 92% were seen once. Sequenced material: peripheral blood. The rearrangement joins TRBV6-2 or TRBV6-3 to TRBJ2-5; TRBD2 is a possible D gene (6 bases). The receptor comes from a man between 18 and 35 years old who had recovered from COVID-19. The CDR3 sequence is CASSPPRGWETQYF. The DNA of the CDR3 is TGTGCCAGCAGCCCGCCCCGGGGGTGGGAGACCCAGTACTTC.